This T cell receptor (beta chain) was retrieved from a study of T cell repertoires in cytomegalovirus infection. Overall study context: Both a matching HLA type and CMV infection were indicated by public TCR beta signatures. Study-wide points: There were HLA-C-restricted CMV-specific TCR beta clonotypes dominating the ex vivo response.

With respect to this clonotype: Its specificity is not known.

TCRdb reanalysed the reads using MiXCR and keeps one entry per CDR3 protein. In the table there are approximately 700,000 distinct CDR3 sequences, roughly a third of which are singletons. Trimming cost V 5 bases and J 3 bases, with 13 bases left between them. Germline CDR1 and CDR2: MNHEY and SMNVEV (reference sequence). This CDR3 spans 14 amino acids. This TCR was sampled from a human donor in good health (CMV status not recorded). Some clones in this sample may be carry-over from other donors' samples. The V gene is TRBV27, the J gene TRBJ1-1; D might be TRBD1 (6 bases). Sequenced: PBMCs. CDR3 amino acids: CASSGGAIDTEAFF. The CDR3 DNA follows: TGTGCCAGCAGTGGGGGGGCCATCGACACTGAAGCTTTCTTT.